These T cell receptor beta chains were read from a single sample in a study of T-cell memory formation after mild COVID-19. TCRdb ran MiXCR on the 5' RACE reads and lists one entry per CDR3 protein. Among 260,000 or so distinct CDR3 sequences listed, over 15% were seen once. Sequencing was performed on PBMCs or a T cell subset sorted from them (not recorded which). Source of these receptors: a man between 18 and 35 years old who had mild COVID-19 (a few samples of this study predate the infection). Cell type and time point are not known. Both conserved end residues are part of each CDR3. A D gene is named only where the DNA matches it firmly. Size is omitted from some rows. Given values are once, few, many or a class for expanded clones.

-	TRBV4-1	few	TRBJ2-7	CASSQIGYEQYF	TGCGCCAGCAGCCAAATAGGGTACGAGCAGTACTTC
-	TRBV21-1	-	TRBJ2-2	CASSNYRENTGELFF	TGTGCCAGCAGCAATTACAGGGAGAACACCGGGGAGCTGTTTTTT
-	TRBV7-9	few	TRBJ1-2	CASSSGNGGYTF	TGTGCCAGCAGCTCGGGGAATGGTGGCTACACCTTC
TRBD2	TRBV5-1	-	TRBJ2-3	CASSLVGLSGGSDTQYF	TGCGCCAGCAGCTTGGTGGGACTTAGCGGGGGCTCAGATACGCAGTATTTT
-	TRBV24-1	once	TRBJ2-1	CATSAGQGYNEQFF	TGTGCCACCTCTGCTGGGCAAGGTTACAATGAGCAGTTCTTC
-	TRBV7-3	-	TRBJ2-3	CASSLDGGIDTQYF	TGTGCCAGCAGCCTTGATGGGGGGATAGATACGCAGTATTTT
TRBD2	TRBV7-3	many	TRBJ2-7	CASSPGSGGSYEQYF	TGTGCCAGCAGCCCAGGTTCGGGGGGCTCCTACGAGCAGTACTTC
TRBD1	TRBV29-1	-	TRBJ1-2	CSVEGLSTGDYGYTF	TGCAGCGTTGAAGGTCTATCAACAGGGGACTATGGCTACACCTTC
TRBD2	TRBV27	-	TRBJ2-7	CASSPEGTSAYEQYF	TGTGCCAGCAGTCCCGAGGGGACTAGCGCTTACGAGCAGTACTTC
-	TRBV12-3/TRBV12-4	-	TRBJ2-7	CASSRAAGYEQYF	TGTGCCAGCAGCCGTGCGGCGGGCTACGAGCAGTACTTC
-	TRBV5-1	few	TRBJ2-4	CASSLVGTGMGRIQYF	TGCGCCAGCAGCTTGGTGGGCACAGGGATGGGTCGAATTCAGTACTTC
-	TRBV18	few	TRBJ1-1	CASSPTAAVNTEAFF	TGTGCCAGCTCTCCGACCGCCGCAGTTAACACTGAAGCTTTCTTT
-	TRBV25-1	-	TRBJ2-7	CASSEATGRHYEQYF	TGTGCCAGCAGTGAGGCTACGGGCCGACACTACGAGCAGTACTTC
-	TRBV2	-	TRBJ2-1	CASDPTGYNEQFF	TGTGCCAGCGATCCTACCGGGTACAATGAGCAGTTCTTC
-	TRBV20-1	few	TRBJ1-6	CSARDVRADSPLHF	TGCAGTGCTAGAGATGTGAGGGCGGATTCACCCCTCCACTTT
-	TRBV29-1	many	TRBJ2-6	CSVEVQNGANVLTF	TGCAGCGTTGAAGTCCAGAACGGGGCCAACGTCCTGACTTTC
-	TRBV7-2	few	TRBJ2-5	CASSLAAGGQETQYF	TGTGCCAGCAGCTTAGCGGCAGGCGGCCAAGAGACCCAGTACTTC
-	TRBV5-1	-	TRBJ2-7	CASSLSLSEQYF	TGCGCCAGCAGCCTCTCCCTCTCCGAGCAGTACTTC
-	TRBV28	-	TRBJ2-1	CASSPRRRRGNEQFF	TGTGCCAGCAGCCCCCGGAGACGTCGGGGCAATGAGCAGTTCTTC
-	TRBV25-1	few	TRBJ2-7	CASSSDQF	TGTGCCAGTTCCTCCGATCAGTTC
-	TRBV7-9	-	TRBJ2-5	CASSPRTAAQETQYF	TGTGCCAGCAGCCCCAGGACAGCTGCCCAAGAGACCCAGTACTTC
-	TRBV29-1	-	TRBJ1-2	CSVLPQQGQDGYTF	TGCAGCGTCCTACCCCAACAGGGTCAGGATGGCTACACCTTC
TRBD1	TRBV29-1	few	TRBJ2-5	CSVGTAAYSQETQYF	TGCAGCGTCGGGACAGCCGCATACTCTCAAGAGACCCAGTACTTC
-	TRBV20-1	few	TRBJ2-1	CSARKASAGEQFF	TGCAGTGCTAGAAAGGCCTCCGCCGGTGAGCAGTTCTTC
-	TRBV5-6	-	TRBJ2-7	CASSVGVWNEQYF	TGTGCCAGCAGCGTTGGGGTGTGGAACGAGCAGTACTTC
-	TRBV7-2	-	TRBJ1-1	CASSLSREGEAFF	TGTGCCAGCAGCTTAAGCAGGGAGGGAGAAGCTTTCTTT
-	TRBV15	few	TRBJ2-1	CATSRVGGGREQFF	TGTGCCACCAGCAGAGTGGGAGGGGGCCGTGAGCAGTTCTTC
-	TRBV4-3	-	TRBJ2-3	CASSQDEGGVTDTQYF	TGCGCCAGCAGCCAAGACGAGGGCGGGGTCACAGATACGCAGTATTTT
-	TRBV6-5	-	TRBJ1-3	CASSYSSRTLSGNTIYF	TGTGCCAGCAGTTACTCGTCGAGGACACTATCTGGAAACACCATATATTTT
-	TRBV4-3	many	TRBJ2-1	CASSEGTASYNEQFF	TGCGCCAGCAGCGAGGGGACGGCCTCCTACAATGAGCAGTTCTTC
-	TRBV4-3	few	TRBJ2-4	CASSQVGGGDWIQYF	TGCGCCAGCAGCCAAGTAGGAGGGGGAGATTGGATTCAGTACTTC
-	TRBV7-2	medium-sized	TRBJ1-5	CASSLSGNQPQHF	TGTGCCAGCAGCTTATCCGGCAATCAGCCCCAGCATTTT
TRBD2	TRBV6-2/TRBV6-3	-	TRBJ2-3	CASSSLMGGIDTQYF	TGTGCCAGCAGTTCCCTAATGGGGGGGATAGATACGCAGTATTTT
-	TRBV20-1	-	TRBJ1-1	CSASQGREAFF	TGCAGTGCTAGTCAGGGCCGGGAAGCTTTCTTT
-	TRBV3-1	many	TRBJ2-7	CASSRDSGREQYF	TGTGCCAGCAGCCGGGACTCCGGTCGAGAGCAGTACTTC
TRBD1	TRBV6-6	once	TRBJ1-5	CASSTGANQPQHF	TGTGCCAGCAGTACAGGGGCAAATCAGCCCCAGCATTTT
TRBD2	TRBV7-6	-	TRBJ2-2	CASSLGAGGTGELFF	TGTGCCAGCAGCTTAGGAGCGGGGGGGACCGGGGAGCTGTTTTTT
-	TRBV6-5	few	TRBJ2-4	CASSSLRTTKNIQYF	TGTGCCAGCAGTTCCCTCAGGACGACCAAAAACATTCAGTACTTC
-	TRBV12-3/TRBV12-4	few	TRBJ2-3	CASSFQRGTDTQYF	TGTGCCAGCAGTTTCCAGAGAGGCACAGATACGCAGTATTTT
TRBD2	TRBV4-2	few	TRBJ2-3	CASSPSGYSDTQYF	TGTGCCAGCAGCCCTAGCGGATACTCAGATACGCAGTATTTT
TRBD2	TRBV6-6	-	TRBJ2-1	CASSYSGTSGFNEQFF	TGTGCCAGCAGTTACAGCGGGACTAGCGGGTTCAATGAGCAGTTCTTC
-	TRBV11-2	-	TRBJ2-1	CASSLGRVLGQFF	TGTGCCAGCAGCTTAGGGAGGGTGCTAGGGCAGTTCTTC
TRBD1	TRBV4-3	many	TRBJ1-6	CASSSAFPGQGSPLHF	TGCGCCAGCAGCTCAGCATTCCCGGGACAGGGTTCACCCCTCCACTTT
-	TRBV3-1	-	TRBJ2-4	CASSHSGNAAKNIQYF	TGTGCCAGCAGCCATTCGGGGAACGCGGCCAAAAACATTCAGTACTTC
TRBD1	TRBV12-3/TRBV12-4	many	TRBJ2-1	CAIPGQGDGEQFF	TGTGCCATCCCGGGACAGGGGGACGGTGAGCAGTTCTTC
-	TRBV7-6	-	TRBJ2-3	CASSPTGISTDTQYF	TGTGCCAGCAGCCCCACAGGCATATCCACAGATACGCAGTATTTT
-	TRBV24-1	few	TRBJ2-5	CATSDGGQETQYF	TGTGCCACCAGTGATGGGGGCCAAGAGACCCAGTACTTC
TRBD2	TRBV7-9	-	TRBJ2-1	CASSTPGTSGKGEQFF	TGTGCCAGCAGCACCCCCGGGACTAGCGGGAAGGGTGAGCAGTTCTTC
-	TRBV20-1	-	TRBJ1-2	CSARGQGSYGYTF	TGCAGTGCTAGAGGGCAGGGTAGCTATGGCTACACCTTC
TRBD1	TRBV5-1	many	TRBJ1-1	CASSLARGQGTEAFF	TGCGCCAGCAGCTTGGCCAGGGGGCAGGGCACTGAAGCTTTCTTT
-	TRBV6-1	many	TRBJ2-7	CATRGQMTYEQYF	TGTGCCACCCGAGGGCAGATGACCTACGAGCAGTACTTC
-	TRBV4-1	few	TRBJ2-3	CASSQELRGTQYF	TGCGCCAGCAGCCAAGAACTTCGGGGTACGCAGTATTTT
-	TRBV7-6	-	TRBJ2-2	CASSTGVVANTGELFF	TGTGCCAGCAGCACCGGGGTAGTTGCGAACACCGGGGAGCTGTTTTTT
TRBD1	TRBV12-3/TRBV12-4	few	TRBJ1-1	CASSQTPGGPEAFF	TGTGCCAGCAGTCAAACACCAGGGGGCCCTGAAGCTTTCTTT
TRBD1	TRBV5-4	many	TRBJ2-7	CASSHGTAYEQYF	TGTGCCAGCAGCCACGGGACAGCTTACGAGCAGTACTTC
-	TRBV6-2/TRBV6-3	-	TRBJ2-7	CASSDRINEQYF	TGTGCCAGCAGTGACAGGATAAACGAGCAGTACTTC
TRBD1	TRBV6-2/TRBV6-3	-	TRBJ1-5	CASSYVGQGAQPQHF	TGTGCCAGCAGTTACGTTGGACAGGGCGCTCAGCCCCAGCATTTT